The 26 T cell receptor beta chains below all came from one sample that was sequenced in a study of shared clonotypes between healthy human individuals. Some clones are missing from TCRdb's copy, which holds only in-frame ones; the method was immunoSEQ multiplex PCR. Altogether approximately 1,000,000 clones are present, approximately 78% being singletons, with the ten largest covering 0.5% to 0.6%. Specimen: memory CD4+ T cells from PBMCs. This sample's subset: CD45RA-negative fraction. Receptor source: a man between 18 and 35 years old in good health. Some clones in this sample may be carry-over from other donors' samples.

The V call is TRBV6-5, the J call TRBJ1-1; D unresolved. Trimming removed 5 bases at V and 0 bases at J, with 13 bases between. This CDR3 region has 15 residues. Germline values: CDR1 MNHEY, CDR2 SVGAGI. DNA for the CDR3: TGTGCCAGCAGTCGAACGGTCTTTTTGAACACTGAAGCTTTCTTT. The encoded protein is CASSRTVFLNTEAFF.

A few counts support this clone. This chain links TRBV30 with TRBJ1-1, with D possibly matching TRBD1 (6 bases). V was pared by 5 bases and J by 5 bases, with 9 bases between. Germline lookup yields CDR1 GTSNPN and CDR2 SVGIG (reference sequence). There are 11 residues in the CDR3. This chain's CDR3 is CAWVGGTEAFF. DNA for the CDR3: TGTGCCTGGGTAGGGGGTACTGAAGCTTTCTTT. The complete variable domain, with remaining parts taken from reference TRBV30 and TRBJ1-1, reads SQTIHQWPATLVQPVGSPLSLECTVEGTSNPNLYWYRQAAGRGLQLLFYSVGIGQISSEVPQNLSASRPQDRQFILSSKKLLLSDSGFYLCAWVGGTEAFFGQGTRLTVV.

On this clone itself: At one end the junction does not follow the germline gene, possibly because of a read error. The V and J genes are TRBV2 and TRBJ2-7; 12 bases are shared with TRBD2. CDR3 length equals 15 residues. Per the germline V gene, CDR1 is SNHLY and CDR2 is FYNNEI. The CDR3 is CASREGLAGRHEQYF. CDR3 DNA sequence: TGTGCCAGCAGAGAAGGACTAGCGGGAAGACACGAGCAGTACTTC. Supplemented by reference TRBV2 and TRBJ2-7, the full variable domain reads EPEVTQTPSHQVTQMGQEVILRCVPISNHLYFYWYRQILGQKVEFLVSFYNNEISEKSEIFDDQFSVERPDGSNFTLKIRSTKLEDSAMYFCASREGLAGRHEQYFGPGTRLTVT.

V usage is TRBV28 and J usage is TRBJ2-1; D is possibly TRBD1 (6 bases). Germline V gives CDR1 MDHEN, CDR2 SYDVKM. V was trimmed by 4 bases and J by 14 bases, leaving 15 bases between them. The CDR3 is 12 amino acids. This CDR3 reads CASSSRTVTEFF. In DNA, the CDR3 is TGTGCCAGCAGTTCCCGGACAGTTACGGAGTTCTTC.

V usage is TRBV28 and J usage is TRBJ1-4, with D perhaps TRBD1 (6 bases). In germline, CDR1 is MDHEN, CDR2 SYDVKM. The CDR3 length is 14 residues. V was trimmed by 2 bases and J by 7 bases, leaving 11 bases between them. The CDR3: CASSLGGHGEKLFF. In DNA form, the CDR3 reads TGTGCCAGCAGTTTAGGGGGCCACGGTGAAAAACTGTTTTTT. The entire variable domain, with the rest obtained from reference TRBV28 and TRBJ1-4, is as follows: DVKVTQSSRYLVKRTGEKVFLECVQDMDHENMFWYRQDPGLGLRLIYFSYDVKMKEKGDIPEGYSVSREKKERFSLILESASTNQTSMYLCASSLGGHGEKLFFGSGTQLSVL.

This clone appeared a few times. The chain employs TRBV2 and TRBJ2-5; 9 bases match TRBD1. Germline trimming cut 4 bases from V and 5 bases from J; bases unmatched to any gene: 8. There are 15 residues in the CDR3. Germline V gene lookup returns CDR1 SNHLY and CDR2 FYNNEI. The CDR3, as DNA: TGTGCCAGCAGTGTGGGGACAGGGTATTGGGAGACCCAGTACTTC. As protein: CASSVGTGYWETQYF.

This clone came up once. V is TRBV5-1 and J is TRBJ2-2; TRBD1 matches 7 bases. Looked up from germline, CDR1 is SGHRS and CDR2 is YFSETQ. The CDR3 runs 16 residues. The junction had 8 bases not matched to a gene; V was cut back by 5 bases and J by 1 base. As DNA, the CDR3 is TGCGCCAGCAGTAGGGGGCCGGTGGAGAACACCGGGGAGCTGTTTTTT. Translating it yields CASSRGPVENTGELFF.

The chain carries TRBV9 and TRBJ2-1, with 8 bases that match TRBD2. The CDR3 has 16 amino acids. Germline trimming cut 0 bases from V and 2 bases from J; bases unmatched to any gene: 4. The germline CDR1 and CDR2 sequences are SGDLS and YYNGEE. The CDR3 coding sequence is TGTGCCAGCAGCGTAGTTCCAGCGGGGGCCTACAATGAGCAGTTCTTC. Its protein is CASSVVPAGAYNEQFF. Complete variable domain (other parts from reference TRBV9 and TRBJ2-1): DSGVTQTPKHLITATGQRVTLRCSPRSGDLSVYWYQQSLDQGLQFLIQYYNGEERAKGNILERFSAQQFPDLHSELNLSSLELGDSALYFCASSVVPAGAYNEQFFGPGTRLTVL.

This clone has a handful of counts. This rearrangement joins TRBV5-1 to TRBJ2-1, with 8 bases aligning to TRBD1. J was trimmed by 9 bases and V by 0 bases; bases with no gene match: 8. Germline V CDR1 and CDR2: SGHRS, YFSETQ. The CDR3 is made up of 15 amino acids. CDR3 sequence (DNA): TGCGCCAGCAGCTTGGACCTCAGGGGGCAGGGTGAGCAGTTCTTC. It yields the protein CASSLDLRGQGEQFF.

With regard to this clone: Within the sample, other DNA sequences also encode this same CDR3. This rearrangement joins TRBV5-1 to TRBJ2-3; a possible D gene is TRBD1 (6 bases). The germline gives CDR1 SGHRS, CDR2 YFSETQ. The CDR3 is 14 residues long. V was shortened by 0 bases and J by 5 bases, with 10 bases between the two germline ends. This CDR3 is CASSLAGQRDTQYF. CDR3 nucleotide sequence: TGCGCCAGCAGCTTGGCCGGACAGAGAGATACGCAGTATTTT.

The chain uses TRBV28 and TRBJ2-1; 7 bases align to TRBD2. Germline assignment: CDR1 MDHEN and CDR2 SYDVKM. Trimming at V came to 3 bases and at J to 0 bases, leaving 8 bases not matched to a gene. The CDR3 covers 17 residues. CDR3 amino acids: CASSFVASGSSYNEQFF. CDR3 DNA: TGTGCCAGCAGTTTTGTTGCTAGCGGAAGCTCCTACAATGAGCAGTTCTTC.

The chain employs TRBV6-4 and TRBJ2-1; TRBD2 matches 10 bases. The CDR3 has 15 residues. Germline V gene sequence: CDR1 MRHNA, CDR2 SNTAGT. The V segment lost 4 bases and the J segment 5 bases; nucleotides outside the gene matches: 5. The chain's CDR3 is CASSGLAGSNNEQFF. CDR3 sequence (DNA): TGTGCCAGCAGTGGACTAGCGGGCAGTAACAATGAGCAGTTCTTC.

This clone was recorded only once. This chain joins TRBV6-5 and TRBJ2-7, with 15 bases matching TRBD2. V was pared by 4 bases and J by 4 bases, with 2 bases of the junction left unmatched. The CDR3 contains 15 residues. Germline CDR1 is MNHEY and CDR2 is SVGAGI. The DNA of the CDR3 is TGTGCCAGCAGTTTGGGACTAGCGGGAGGTTACGAGCAGTACTTC. This gives the protein CASSLGLAGGYEQYF.

J is TRBJ2-3 and V is TRBV5-1, with 11 bases matching TRBD2. Looked up from germline, CDR1 is SGHRS and CDR2 is YFSETQ. Unmatched junction bases numbered 3, after V lost 3 bases and J lost 3 bases. The CDR3 sequence is 15 residues long. The chain's CDR3 is CASSYWTSGTDTQYF. DNA of the CDR3: TGCGCCAGCAGCTACTGGACTAGCGGGACAGATACGCAGTATTTT. The whole variable domain, remainder taken from reference TRBV5-1 and TRBJ2-3, is KAGVTQTPRYLIKTRGQQVTLSCSPISGHRSVSWYQQTPGQGLQFLFEYFSETQRNKGNFPGRFSGRQFSNSRSEMNVSTLELGDSALYLCASSYWTSGTDTQYFGPGTRLTVL.

The chain is built from TRBV6-5 and TRBJ2-1; 9 bases are shared with TRBD2. CDR1 is MNHEY and CDR2 is SVGAGI in the germline V gene. The trim removed 0 bases at V and 3 bases at J, leaving 3 bases unmatched. The CDR3 has 16 residues. The CDR3 loop reads CASSYSRTSVYNEQFF. CDR3 DNA: TGTGCCAGCAGTTACTCGAGGACTAGCGTCTACAATGAGCAGTTCTTC.

This clone has only one observation. This CDR3 reads CASSRRDGSTDTQYF. CDR3 sequence (DNA): TGTGCCAGCAGCCGGAGGGACGGATCCACAGATACGCAGTATTTT. This rearrangement joins TRBV7-6 to TRBJ2-3, with a tentative D call TRBD2 (6 bases). Per germline, CDR1 SGHVS and CDR2 FNYEAQ. The CDR3 runs to 15 residues. Deletions cut 5 bases from V and 2 bases from J, with 14 bases between.

This chain uses TRBV2 with TRBJ1-5; TRBD1 might be the D (6 bases). Trimming pared 7 bases from V and 4 bases from J, leaving 14 bases between. This CDR3 region has 14 residues. Germline-derived CDR1 and CDR2 are SNHLY and FYNNEI. CDR3 nucleotide sequence: TGTGCCAGCACTCCCGGGACACCGAATCAGCCCCAGCATTTT. It codes for CASTPGTPNQPQHF.

As regards this clone: A much larger clone differs by one base, so this may be a read error. Other DNA sequences in this sample translate to the same CDR3. This chain joins TRBV11-2 and TRBJ2-5; D remains ambiguous. The V and J ends lost 1 base and 4 bases respectively, with 4 bases between them. CDR3 size: 12 residues. Germline CDR1 SGHAT, CDR2 FQNNGV. The DNA of the CDR3 is TGTGCCAGCAGCTTAGGGCGAGAGACCCAGTACTTC. Its translation: CASSLGRETQYF.

V gene TRBV25-1 combines with J gene TRBJ2-7, with D hard to call. The CDR3 extends over 16 amino acids. V was pared by 3 bases and J by 2 bases, with 17 bases between. The germline CDR1 and CDR2 sequences are MGHDK and SYGVNS. CDR3 DNA: TGTGCCAGCAGTGACCCCGGGTCGGGCAGAGCCTACGAGCAGTACTTC. The encoded protein is CASSDPGSGRAYEQYF.

V gene TRBV27 combines with J gene TRBJ1-2, with 8 nucleotides matching TRBD1. Trimming took 5 bases from V and 0 from J; bases not matched to a gene: 20. Germline loops: CDR1 MNHEY, CDR2 SMNVEV (reference sequence). There are 20 residues in the CDR3. The DNA for the CDR3 is TGTGCCAGCAGTAACACCATACCGACAGGGGTTGATTTAGCTAACTATGGCTACACCTTC. Protein: CASSNTIPTGVDLANYGYTF.

As regards this clone: The same CDR3 is also encoded by other DNA sequences in this sample. The chain has TRBV28 and TRBJ2-7; D gene unclear. From germline, CDR1 is MDHEN and CDR2 SYDVKM. This CDR3 has 11 residues. V lost 1 base, J lost 7 bases, and 5 bases lay in between. The chain's CDR3 is CASSLLGEQYF. The DNA for the CDR3 is TGTGCCAGCAGTTTATTAGGGGAGCAGTACTTC.

This chain uses TRBV11-1 with TRBJ2-7; D remains ambiguous. Germline assignment: CDR1 SGHAT and CDR2 FQDESV (reference sequence). The CDR3 totals 15 residues. Trimming left V 5 bases short and J 0 bases short, with 14 bases between. The CDR3 DNA is TGTGCCAGCAGCGAAAGAGTTGGCAGCTCCTACGAGCAGTACTTC. Translation: CASSERVGSSYEQYF.

The V and J genes are TRBV2 and TRBJ2-3, with 9 bases aligning to TRBD2. CDR3 size: 15 residues. V gave up 4 bases and J gave up 4 bases; unmatched junction bases: 6. Looked up from germline, CDR1 is SNHLY and CDR2 is FYNNEI. The CDR3 sequence is CASSGTSVLADTQYF. The CDR3 DNA sequence: TGTGCCAGCAGTGGGACTAGCGTTTTAGCAGATACGCAGTATTTT.

This clone was observed a single time. The J gene is TRBJ2-5, the V gene TRBV5-4, with unresolved D. Germline V CDR1 and CDR2: SGHNT, YYREEE (reference sequence). The V end lost 2 bases, the J end lost 5 bases, and 13 bases lay between the germline ends. This CDR3 spans 14 amino acids. The CDR3 loop reads CASSFDNSRETQYF. Written as DNA, the CDR3 is TGTGCCAGCAGCTTCGACAACTCTCGGGAGACCCAGTACTTC.

This chain connects TRBV28 to TRBJ2-2; 8 bases line up with TRBD2. The length of the CDR3 is 14 residues. V lost 6 bases to trimming and J lost 5 bases; unmatched junction nucleotides: 5. Germline V gene sequence: CDR1 MDHEN, CDR2 SYDVKM. The CDR3, as DNA: TGTGCCAGCAGCCCCGGGGGGGCTACCGGGGAGCTGTTTTTT. Protein product: CASSPGGATGELFF.

V gene TRBV6-5 combines with J gene TRBJ1-1; weak D call: TRBD1 (5 bases). The CDR3 totals 15 residues. CDR1 is MNHEY and CDR2 is SVGAGI in the germline V gene. Trimming removed 5 bases from V and 5 bases from J, with 18 bases in between. The CDR3 is CASSPSRVTGTEAFF. CDR3 nucleotide sequence: TGTGCCAGCAGTCCTTCCAGGGTCACGGGAACTGAAGCTTTCTTT.